This T cell receptor (beta chain) appears in the sequencing data of a study of blood T cell repertoires in COVID-19. Study in general: The samples span acute and convalescent COVID-19 from the United States, Italy and Spain. T cells, B-cell-depleted T cells, or PBMCs supplied cDNA or gDNA.

The V end lost 2 bases, the J end lost 2 bases, and 13 bases lay between the germline ends. The CDR3 consists of 14 residues. Germline V gene data show CDR1 as GTSNPN and CDR2 as SVGIG (reference sequence). In the source study's methods: Reference gene primer amplification gave nucleated cell count estimates. This table comes from immunoSEQ multiplex PCR, and its TCRdb copy is limited to in-frame clones, with some not included. D and trimming were read from the DNA, whereas the V and J calls and clone size are those reported in that table. The sample records tens of thousands of clones, 85% to 90% being singletons.

V usage is TRBV30 and J usage is TRBJ2-7, with a weak D call TRBD1 (5 bases). Sample: peripheral blood. This clonotype was obtained from a human donor in a cohort sampled during active COVID-19. In DNA, the CDR3 is TGTGCCTGGAGTAGGCAGGGTATCACCTACGAGCAGTACTTC. Residues: CAWSRQGITYEQYF.